This T cell receptor (beta chain) comes out of a study of CD8 T cells in ankylosing spondylitis. Each CDR3 protein is one row after TCRdb ran MiXCR on the 5' RACE reads. Of 200,000 to 250,000 distinct CDR3 sequences in the sample, roughly 18% are singletons; the top ten hold 42%. Whole-study findings and limits: What seemed typical of ankylosing spondylitis blood was a TCR beta motif built from 7 or 8 highly homologous variants.

Germline assignment: CDR1 SGHRS and CDR2 YFSETQ. J gave up 3 bases and V 0 bases, and 9 bases lay outside the gene matches. The CDR3 runs 17 residues. As concerns this clonotype: Its antigen remains unidentified.

This clonotype originated in a male donor with ankylosing spondylitis. The gene calls are TRBV5-1 and TRBJ2-7; 10 bases map to TRBD2. Sample: blood, either unsorted or a sorted T cell fraction (not recorded which). As DNA, the CDR3 is TGCGCCAGCAGCTTGGGGACCGGGACTAGCGTTAACTACGAGCAGTACTTC. Translating gives CASSLGTGTSVNYEQYF.